Listed here are 15 T cell receptor beta chains from one sample, sequenced in a study of blood T cells in healthy people across ages. Together with a sample-barcoded 5' primer, a J-beta primer mix was included in a second PCR lasting about 6 to 11 cycles. MiXCR, applied by TCRdb to the 5' RACE reads, yields one record per CDR3 protein. The sample includes just over 1 million distinct CDR3 sequences, 40% to 45% seen only once; the top ten take approximately 17%. The specimen sequenced was blood. The receptors originated from a woman in her fifties or sixties in good health.

This clonotype was seen only a few times. The chain is built from TRBV5-1 and TRBJ2-3, with 7 bases lining up with TRBD2. From germline, CDR1 is SGHRS and CDR2 YFSETQ. Trimming at V came to 0 bases and at J to 1 base, leaving 11 bases not matched to a gene. This CDR3 region has 18 residues. The CDR3 is CASSLAPIGAGGTDTQYF. The CDR3 DNA reads TGCGCCAGCAGCTTGGCGCCAATTGGGGCGGGAGGCACAGATACGCAGTATTTT.

The genes are TRBV6-5 and TRBJ2-3, with no clear D. The V gene's germline CDR1 is MNHEY and CDR2 SVGAGI. Trimming took 7 bases from V and 4 from J, leaving 15 bases between them. CDR3 size: 14 residues. The CDR3, as DNA: TGTGCCAGCACCCGTGGGTTCCCCGCAGATACGCAGTATTTT. It specifies CASTRGFPADTQYF.

As regards this clonotype: Being one base from a much bigger clone, this may be a read error. The chain couples TRBV20-1 to TRBJ2-3; 9 bases align to TRBD2. Germline CDR1 and CDR2: DFQATT and SNEGSKA (reference sequence). The CDR3 is 15 residues long. The CDR3 nucleotides read TGCAGTGCTAAAAGAGGAGCGGGAGGTACAGGTACGCAGTATTTT. This translates into CSAKRGAGGTGTQYF.

This chain connects TRBV10-3 to TRBJ2-3; the match to TRBD2 covers 8 bases. Germline V gene lookup returns CDR1 ENHRY and CDR2 SYGVKD. With V trimmed by 7 bases and J by 4 bases, 1 base remained unmatched. The CDR3 runs 12 residues. Written as DNA, the CDR3 is TGTGCCATCATGGGACTAGCAGATACGCAGTATTTT. Encoded protein: CAIMGLADTQYF.

The V call is TRBV15, the J call TRBJ2-7; D is uncertain. The germline gives CDR1 LNHNV, CDR2 YYDKDF (reference sequence). The length of the CDR3 is 13 residues. Deletions cut 3 bases from V and 5 bases from J, with 11 bases between. The CDR3 region is CATSRDRLNEQYF. The DNA for the CDR3 is TGTGCCACCAGCAGGGACCGATTGAACGAGCAGTACTTC.

This chain links TRBV6-5 with TRBJ1-4; 7 bases agree with TRBD1. This CDR3 comprises 13 residues. Germline CDR1 reads MNHEY; CDR2 reads SVGAGI. With V trimmed by 8 bases and J by 7 bases, 7 bases remained unmatched. The CDR3 region has the DNA TGTGCCAGCGGGAGACAGGGCCCTGAAAAACTGTTTTTT. Translated: CASGRQGPEKLFF.

This clonotype was seen more than once but under ten times. The chain carries TRBV9 and TRBJ2-3, with TRBD2 matching over 8 bases. Trimming cost V 0 bases and J 0 bases; bases outside gene matches: 0. The CDR3 is 15 residues long. CDR1 and CDR2 (germline): SGDLS, YYNGEE. The CDR3 sequence is CASSVGGRSTDTQYF. In nucleotides, the CDR3 is TGTGCCAGCAGCGTAGGCGGGAGGAGCACAGATACGCAGTATTTT.

This chain connects TRBV5-6 to TRBJ2-3; 9 bases match TRBD2. CDR3 length: 17 residues. Germline V CDR1 and CDR2: SGHDT, YYEEEE. V lost 4 bases, J lost 6 bases, and 15 bases stayed unmatched. CDR3 region: CASSRPPPGLAGDTQYF. The CDR3 coding sequence is TGTGCCAGCAGCAGACCTCCACCGGGACTAGCTGGGGATACGCAGTATTTT.

The rearrangement joins TRBV6-6 to TRBJ2-7, with D maybe TRBD2 (6 bases). The CDR3 covers 16 residues. Per the germline V gene, CDR1 is MNHNY and CDR2 is SVGAGI (reference sequence). V was shortened by 2 bases and J by 0 bases, with 14 bases between the two germline ends. In DNA form, the CDR3 reads TGTGCCAGCAGTTACACCGGGACTCCCAGCTCCTACGAGCAGTACTTC. Its translation is CASSYTGTPSSYEQYF.

This chain connects TRBV4-2 to TRBJ2-7; 9 bases are a match to TRBD1. CDR1 LGHNA and CDR2 YNFKEQ come from the germline V gene. The CDR3 runs to 13 residues. The CDR3 here is CTISRDRDYEQYF. DNA for the CDR3: TGTACCATCTCACGGGACAGGGACTACGAGCAGTACTTC.

J is TRBJ2-5 and V is TRBV5-6, with 7 bases identical to TRBD1. V lost 3 bases and J lost 5; bases outside the gene matches: 4. Looked up from germline, CDR1 is SGHDT and CDR2 is YYEEEE. CDR3 size: 13 residues. CDR3 region: CASSSTGVETQYF. The CDR3, as DNA: TGTGCCAGCAGCTCCACAGGGGTCGAGACCCAGTACTTC.

The chain joins TRBV12-3 or TRBV12-4 to TRBJ2-1; D gene ambiguous. The ends were cut back, 10 bases at V and 0 bases at J, with 13 bases in the middle. The CDR3 runs 14 residues. The CDR3 here is CAITASSSYNEQFF. The DNA of the CDR3 is TGTGCCATCACAGCGTCTAGCTCCTACAATGAGCAGTTCTTC.

The V and J genes are TRBV3-1 and TRBJ1-6; the D is unclear. CDR1 is LGHDT, CDR2 YNNKEL, per germline (reference sequence). This CDR3 is 13 amino acids long. V was trimmed by 1 base and J by 9 bases, leaving 7 bases between them. The CDR3 sequence: CASSQAGSSPLHF. The DNA for the CDR3 is TGTGCCAGCAGCCAAGCGGGGAGTTCACCCCTCCACTTT.

The genes are TRBV28 and TRBJ2-7; D is uncertain. Germline-derived CDR1 and CDR2 are MDHEN and SYDVKM. This CDR3 comprises 15 residues. V was trimmed by 4 bases and J by 2 bases, leaving 15 bases between them. In DNA, the CDR3 is TGTGCCAGCAGTTCGAGGACGGTTCTTCCCTACGAGCAGTACTTC. Its protein is CASSSRTVLPYEQYF.

There are a few counts of this clonotype. The J gene is TRBJ2-7, the V gene TRBV9; tentatively, D is TRBD2 (5 bases). The CDR3 length is 15 residues. Germline loops: CDR1 SGDLS, CDR2 YYNGEE. V dropped 0 bases and J dropped 3 bases, with 13 bases sitting between them. The CDR3 is CASSVAGGVDYEQYF. The DNA for the CDR3 is TGTGCCAGCAGCGTAGCTGGAGGAGTGGACTACGAGCAGTACTTC.